The clone carrying this TCR beta chain showed up just a few times. What it recognizes is unknown. This record comes from a study of T-cell memory formation after mild COVID-19. Study-level findings and limits: CD4+ contracting clones were found mainly in CM and EM, and CD8+ ones in EMRA.

One entry per CDR3 protein results from TCRdb running MiXCR on the 5' RACE reads. The table includes 350,000 to 550,000 distinct CDR3 sequences, over 15% detected once. This TCR came from a man younger than 30 who had mild COVID-19 (a few samples of this study predate the infection). Cell type and time point are not known. Sequenced: PBMCs or a T cell subset sorted from them (not recorded which).

The CDR3 loop is CASSFQGLETQYF. The DNA for the CDR3 is TGTGCCAGCAGTTTTCAGGGATTGGAGACCCAGTACTTC. The rearrangement uses TRBV12-3 or TRBV12-4 and TRBJ2-5; tentative D call: TRBD1 (5 bases). V lost 3 bases to trimming and J lost 5 bases, with 10 bases between them. CDR3 length: 13 residues.